This T cell receptor beta chain was observed in a study of cytomegalovirus exposure and HLA in healthy donors. In the PCR, 60 Vbeta and 13 Jbeta primers were used. Method: immunoSEQ multiplex PCR; TCRdb's copy keeps in-frame clones and lacks some. The data show 70,000 to 85,000 clones, over 70% seen once. Germline CDR1 reads SGHRS; CDR2 reads YFSETQ. Trimming at V came to 0 bases and at J to 7 bases, leaving 7 bases not matched to a gene. The CDR3 sequence is 15 residues long. The chain employs TRBV5-1 and TRBJ2-1; TRBD2 aligns across 7 bases. The TCR sequence derives from a man aged 35 to 55 in good health and CMV-seropositive. Sequencing was done on a sample of PBMCs. CDR3 in amino acids: CASSLATGGYNEQFF. The CDR3 DNA is TGCGCCAGCAGCTTGGCTACGGGGGGTTATAATGAGCAGTTCTTC.